These 21 T cell receptor beta chains were sequenced from one sample in a study of CD8 T cells in ankylosing spondylitis. Whole-study findings and limits: What appeared characteristic of ankylosing spondylitis blood was a TCR beta motif of eight highly homologous variants.

One entry per CDR3 protein results from TCRdb running MiXCR on the 5' RACE reads. Of about 500,000 distinct CDR3 sequences in the sample, roughly 12% were seen once. Their cognate antigens are unknown. The sample comprised blood, either unsorted or a sorted T cell fraction (not recorded which). Every receptor here comes from a male donor with ankylosing spondylitis.

The rearrangement links TRBV20-1 to TRBJ2-5; no firm D call. The CDR3 contains 14 residues. The V and J ends lost 2 bases and 2 bases respectively, with 12 bases between them. Germline V gene data show CDR1 as DFQATT and CDR2 as SNEGSKA (reference sequence). The CDR3 sequence: CSARYLWQQETQYF. CDR3 nucleotides: TGCAGTGCTAGATATTTGTGGCAGCAAGAGACCCAGTACTTC.

This chain links TRBV20-1 with TRBJ2-2; the D gene could be TRBD1 or TRBD2 (6 bases each). Germline-derived CDR1 and CDR2 are DFQATT and SNEGSKA (reference sequence). This CDR3 has 15 residues. Trimming took 0 bases from V and 4 from J, leaving 12 bases between them. DNA of the CDR3: TGCAGTGCTAGAGAGGGGGGCGTCTTCACCGGGGAGCTGTTTTTT. It translates to CSAREGGVFTGELFF.

This clonotype was seen at least ten times. The chain combines TRBV29-1 with TRBJ2-1; 7 nucleotides agree with TRBD1. V trimming: 6 bases; J trimming: 6 bases; junction bases outside the gene matches: 5. The CDR3 length is 12 residues. Germline lookup yields CDR1 SQVTM and CDR2 ANQGSEA. CDR3 protein: CSVARQGNEQFF. In DNA, the CDR3 is TGCAGCGTGGCCAGACAGGGCAATGAGCAGTTCTTC.

The CDR3 reads CASSVVAVENEQFF. CDR3 bases: TGTGCCAGCAGTGTGGTAGCGGTTGAGAATGAGCAGTTCTTC. The chain is built from TRBV2 and TRBJ2-1; maybe TRBD2 (6 bases). V lost 4 bases to trimming and J lost 7 bases, with 14 bases between them. CDR1 SNHLY and CDR2 FYNNEI come from the germline V gene. This CDR3 contains 14 residues.

This clonotype appeared a few times. V usage is TRBV24-1 and J usage is TRBJ2-7; TRBD1 matches 10 bases. This CDR3 has 15 residues. The junction had 5 bases not matched to a gene; V was cut back by 1 base and J by 6 bases. Germline CDR1 reads KGHDR; CDR2 reads SFDVKD. The CDR3 DNA reads as TGTGCCACCAGTGATTTTCGGGGACAGGGGTTCGAGCAGTACTTC. As protein: CATSDFRGQGFEQYF.

This clonotype was seen at least ten times. The chain is built from TRBV7-9 and TRBJ2-7; D is perhaps TRBD1 (6 bases). Germline CDR1 is SEHNR and CDR2 is FQNEAQ (reference sequence). The V gene lost 6 bases and the J gene lost 3 bases, with 12 bases spanning the gap. The CDR3 has 13 residues. The CDR3 loop is CASSYGTLYEQYF. The CDR3 DNA reads TGTGCCAGCAGTTATGGGACACTCTACGAGCAGTACTTC.

The chain employs TRBV7-9 and TRBJ2-1; no clear D gene. Germline V gene data show CDR1 as SEHNR and CDR2 as FQNEAQ (reference sequence). V was cut by 0 bases and J by 6 bases, with 9 bases left in between. This CDR3 region has 14 residues. This CDR3 reads CASSLAMAANEQFF. The CDR3 nucleotides are TGTGCCAGCAGCTTAGCGATGGCTGCCAATGAGCAGTTCTTC.

The rearrangement joins TRBV5-1 to TRBJ1-1; weak D call: TRBD1 (6 bases). Trimming took 6 bases from V and 7 from J, leaving 13 bases between them. Germline lookup yields CDR1 SGHRS and CDR2 YFSETQ. CDR3 length: 12 amino acids. CDR3 loop: CASKGGGIEAFF. In DNA, the CDR3 is TGCGCCAGCAAAGGAGGGGGGATTGAAGCTTTCTTT.

V usage is TRBV20-1 and J usage is TRBJ1-5, with D tentatively TRBD1 (5 bases). The V and J ends lost 5 bases and 7 bases respectively, with 12 bases between them. Germline values: CDR1 DFQATT, CDR2 SNEGSKA (reference sequence). The CDR3 loop spans 12 amino acids. The chain's CDR3 is CSAGWAGQPQHF. For the CDR3, the DNA is TGCAGTGCTGGGTGGGCAGGGCAGCCCCAGCATTTT.

This clonotype showed up many times. V usage is TRBV7-9 and J usage is TRBJ2-1; either TRBD1 or TRBD2 may supply D (5 bases each). The CDR3 is 16 residues long. Trimming took off 6 bases at V and 10 bases at J, with 25 bases between the two ends. Germline CDR1 and CDR2: SEHNR and FQNEAQ (reference sequence). The CDR3 DNA reads as TGTGCCAGCAGTTCCGCCTCCGGGACGGCTACCGGCGAGCAGTTCTTC. As protein: CASSSASGTATGEQFF.

The sample holds many counts of this clonotype. This chain uses TRBV4-2 with TRBJ2-5, with D possibly called TRBD1 or TRBD2 (5 bases each). CDR1 is LGHNA, CDR2 YNFKEQ, per germline. V lost 6 bases and J 0 bases, leaving 8 bases between the germline ends. This CDR3 has 13 residues. The CDR3 loop reads CASSLGDQETQYF. CDR3 coding DNA: TGTGCCAGCAGTTTGGGGGACCAAGAGACCCAGTACTTC.

This clonotype was picked up a small number of times. The V gene is TRBV4-1, the J gene TRBJ2-5, with 9 bases aligning to TRBD2. The CDR3 has 21 residues. From germline, CDR1 is MGHRA and CDR2 YSYEKL. V lost 0 bases to trimming and J lost 5 bases; unmatched junction nucleotides: 22. The CDR3 reads CASSQEGVGVLAGLPGETQYF. CDR3 DNA sequence: TGCGCCAGCAGCCAAGAAGGGGTCGGGGTACTAGCGGGTCTCCCCGGGGAGACCCAGTACTTC.

This clonotype was counted many times. The chain carries TRBV5-1 and TRBJ2-5; D is possibly TRBD2 (5 bases). The germline V and J ends were trimmed by 2 bases and 12 bases, with 14 bases remaining between them. Germline V CDR1 and CDR2: SGHRS, YFSETQ. CDR3 length: 12 amino acids. The CDR3 loop is CASSFNAGIEYF. DNA for the CDR3: TGCGCCAGCAGCTTTAACGCCGGGATCGAGTACTTC.

This clonotype was recorded a few times. This chain joins TRBV9 and TRBJ2-1, with 7 bases aligning to TRBD1. Germline CDR1 is SGDLS and CDR2 is YYNGEE. This CDR3 comprises 16 residues. The J segment lost 7 bases and the V segment lost 0 bases, leaving 10 bases of the junction unmatched. CDR3 bases: TGTGCCAGCAGCGTAGGGACAGGCGCTTTGGGGAATGAGCAGTTCTTC. This sequence encodes CASSVGTGALGNEQFF. The whole variable domain, filled in from reference TRBV9 and TRBJ2-1, reads DSGVTQTPKHLITATGQRVTLRCSPRSGDLSVYWYQQSLDQGLQFLIQYYNGEERAKGNILERFSAQQFPDLHSELNLSSLELGDSALYFCASSVGTGALGNEQFFGPGTRLTVL.

Only a few counts were recorded for this clonotype. The V and J genes are TRBV5-1 and TRBJ1-3; TRBD1 matches 7 bases. The V segment lost 0 bases and the J segment 4 bases; nucleotides outside the gene matches: 7. Per the germline V gene, CDR1 is SGHRS and CDR2 is YFSETQ. This CDR3 is built from 16 residues. CDR3 loop: CASSLGDRVQGNTIYF. The CDR3 DNA follows: TGCGCCAGCAGCTTGGGTGACAGGGTCCAGGGAAACACCATATATTTT.

The gene calls are TRBV20-1 and TRBJ2-1, with 7 bases lining up with TRBD1. The CDR3 is made up of 17 amino acids. CDR1 and CDR2 (germline): DFQATT, SNEGSKA (reference sequence). Trimming took 2 bases from V and 0 from J; bases not matched to a gene: 10. The CDR3 nucleotides read TGCAGTGCTAGAAAGAGGACAGGCCAGAGCTCCTACAATGAGCAGTTCTTC. Its protein is CSARKRTGQSSYNEQFF.

The V gene is TRBV5-6, the J gene TRBJ2-1, with D possibly matching TRBD2 (6 bases). The CDR3 length is 13 residues. V gave up 3 bases and J gave up 5 bases, with 9 bases separating them. Germline CDR1 SGHDT, CDR2 YYEEEE. CDR3 region: CASSWRADNEQFF. CDR3 bases: TGTGCCAGCAGCTGGAGGGCGGACAATGAGCAGTTCTTC. The full variable domain, its missing parts supplied by reference TRBV5-6 and TRBJ2-1, is DAGVTQSPTHLIKTRGQQVTLRCSPKSGHDTVSWYQQALGQGPQFIFQYYEEEERQRGNFPDRFSGHQFPNYSSELNVNALLLGDSALYLCASSWRADNEQFFGPGTRLTVL.

The V call is TRBV7-7, the J call TRBJ2-1, with 9 bases aligning to TRBD2. Germline lookup yields CDR1 SSHAT and CDR2 FNYEAQ (reference sequence). CDR3 size: 15 residues. V lost 5 bases and J lost 12; bases outside the gene matches: 14. The chain's CDR3 is CASSQGLAPSHGQFF. The CDR3 region has the DNA TGTGCCAGCAGCCAGGGACTAGCCCCATCGCACGGGCAGTTCTTC.

V and J are TRBV29-1 and TRBJ2-1; D unclear. The CDR3 consists of 11 residues. Looked up from germline, CDR1 is SQVTM and CDR2 is ANQGSEA. Trimming took 2 bases from V and 6 from J, leaving 5 bases between them. In DNA form, the CDR3 reads TGCAGCGTTGAAAGTTTCAATGAGCAGTTCTTC. Its protein is CSVESFNEQFF.

Remarks on this clonotype: Compared with germline, one end of the junction differs, possibly owing to a read error. The chain recombines TRBV11-2 with TRBJ2-5, with D possibly being TRBD1 or TRBD2 (5 bases each). CDR3 length: 17 residues. Germline CDR1 SGHAT, CDR2 FQNNGV. The CDR3: CASSRRPGTDYQKTQYF. As DNA, the CDR3 is TGTGCCAGCAGCCGAAGGCCGGGGACGGATTACCAAAAGACCCAGTACTTC. Full variable domain (rest looked up from reference TRBV11-2 and TRBJ2-5): EAGVAQSPRYKIIEKRQSVAFWCNPISGHATLYWYQQILGQGPKLLIQFQNNGVVDDSQLPKDRFSAERLKGVDSTLKIQPAKLEDSAVYLCASSRRPGTDYQKTQYFGPGTRLLVL.

This clonotype was picked up one time. The chain couples TRBV7-8 to TRBJ2-7; 10 bases are a match to TRBD1. This CDR3 spans 13 amino acids. Germline V gives CDR1 SGHVS, CDR2 FQNEAQ. Unmatched junction bases numbered 10, after V lost 5 bases and J lost 12 bases. The CDR3 reads CASSPRDRGTPYF. The CDR3 region has the DNA TGTGCCAGCAGCCCAAGGGACAGGGGTACTCCGTACTTC. Full variable domain (rest looked up from reference TRBV7-8 and TRBJ2-7): GAGVSQSPRYKVAKRGQDVALRCDPISGHVSLFWYQQALGQGPEFLTYFQNEAQLDKSGLPSDRFFAERPEGSVSTLKIQRTQQEDSAVYLCASSPRDRGTPYFGPGTRLTVT.